This is a list of T cell receptor beta chains from one sample in a study of human T cells and chemical hapten exposure. TCRdb re-derived calls from the RACE reads in MiXCR, one entry per CDR3 protein. The sample yields fewer than 350,000 distinct CDR3 sequences, about 7.7% seen once. Sequences were derived from whole blood, sampled in connection with sensitization to the hapten diphenylcyclopropenone (DPC). Source of these receptors: a man younger than 30 with alopecia areata. Some clones in this sample may be carry-over from other donors' samples. The CDR3 runs from the conserved cysteine through the conserved F or W. Fields, in order: CDR3 protein, CDR3 DNA, D gene, J gene, clone size, V gene. D genes are given only for firm matches. Size tells how often a clone was seen (once, few, many) or the class of an expanded clone, and some rows leave it out.

CDR3: CSARKTRQGINYGYTF
DNA: TGCAGTGCTAGGAAAACCCGACAGGGGATTAACTATGGCTACACCTTC
D: TRBD1
J: TRBJ1-2
size: .
V: TRBV20-1

CDR3: CASSHIVGNTIYF
DNA: TGCGCCAGCAGCCATATAGTTGGAAACACCATATATTTT
D: .
J: TRBJ1-3
size: few
V: TRBV4-3

CDR3: CASSLLPAGTGGKTQYF
DNA: TGTGCCAGCAGTTTATTGCCGGCCGGGACAGGGGGAAAGACCCAGTACTTC
D: TRBD1
J: TRBJ2-5
size: .
V: TRBV27

CDR3: CASSQDRRRQETQYF
DNA: TGCGCCAGCAGCCAAGATCGTAGGAGGCAAGAGACCCAGTACTTC
D: .
J: TRBJ2-5
size: few
V: TRBV4-1

CDR3: CASSPRGYEQYF
DNA: TGTGCCAGCAGCCCCAGGGGCTACGAGCAGTACTTC
D: .
J: TRBJ2-7
size: few
V: TRBV7-2

CDR3: CASSLGWGAQRNYGYTF
DNA: TGTGCCAGCAGCTTAGGTTGGGGGGCGCAGAGGAACTATGGCTACACCTTC
D: .
J: TRBJ1-2
size: .
V: TRBV7-8

CDR3: CASSGQGTDTQYF
DNA: TGTGCCAGCAGCGGACAGGGCACAGATACGCAGTATTTT
D: TRBD1
J: TRBJ2-3
size: many
V: TRBV5-1

CDR3: CASSYSDHGSSYEQYF
DNA: TGTGCCAGCAGTTACTCAGATCACGGTAGCTCCTACGAGCAGTACTTC
D: .
J: TRBJ2-7
size: few
V: TRBV6-6

CDR3: CASNLKQGMKEQYF
DNA: TGTGCCAGCAACCTGAAACAGGGAATGAAGGAGCAGTACTTC
D: .
J: TRBJ2-7
size: few
V: TRBV6-2/TRBV6-3

CDR3: CASSLGSYNSPLHF
DNA: TGTGCCAGCAGCCTCGGCTCCTATAATTCACCCCTCCACTTT
D: .
J: TRBJ1-6
size: many
V: TRBV9

CDR3: CASSLVYQGDGYTF
DNA: TGCGCCAGCAGCTTGGTATATCAGGGTGACGGCTACACCTTC
D: .
J: TRBJ1-2
size: few
V: TRBV5-1

CDR3: CASSLEGLSGNTIYF
DNA: TGTGCCAGCAGCTTAGAGGGCCTCTCTGGAAACACCATATATTTT
D: .
J: TRBJ1-3
size: .
V: TRBV7-2

CDR3: CATSRDKNEQFF
DNA: TGTGCCACCAGCAGAGATAAAAATGAGCAGTTCTTC
D: .
J: TRBJ2-1
size: few
V: TRBV15

CDR3: CSVGTSEAYNEQFF
DNA: TGCAGCGTAGGGACTAGCGAGGCCTACAATGAGCAGTTCTTC
D: TRBD2
J: TRBJ2-1
size: few
V: TRBV29-1

CDR3: CASSPRVGETQYF
DNA: TGCGCCAGCAGTCCCAGGGTGGGCGAGACCCAGTACTTC
D: .
J: TRBJ2-5
size: many
V: TRBV10-2

CDR3: CAISPTGASSYEQYF
DNA: TGTGCCATCAGCCCCACGGGGGCGAGCTCCTACGAGCAGTACTTC
D: .
J: TRBJ2-7
size: .
V: TRBV10-3

CDR3: CSVAGQGARGYTF
DNA: TGCAGCGTCGCTGGACAGGGGGCTCGAGGCTACACCTTC
D: TRBD1
J: TRBJ1-2
size: .
V: TRBV29-1

CDR3: CASTLGGQETQYF
DNA: TGCGCCAGCACCCTGGGGGGCCAAGAGACCCAGTACTTC
D: .
J: TRBJ2-5
size: few
V: TRBV5-1

CDR3: CASSAPSTSLGYEQYF
DNA: TGTGCCAGCAGCGCCCCCTCGACTAGCTTGGGATACGAGCAGTACTTC
D: TRBD2
J: TRBJ2-7
size: few
V: TRBV9

CDR3: CSVGAGASYGYTF
DNA: TGCAGCGTTGGGGCGGGTGCTAGCTATGGCTACACCTTC
D: .
J: TRBJ1-2
size: .
V: TRBV29-1

CDR3: CASSLERRWRDTQYF
DNA: TGTGCCAGCAGCTTAGAGCGCCGATGGCGAGATACGCAGTATTTT
D: .
J: TRBJ2-3
size: few
V: TRBV11-2

CDR3: CASSSARDGSYEQYF
DNA: TGTGCCAGCAGCTCAGCTCGGGACGGCTCCTACGAGCAGTACTTC
D: .
J: TRBJ2-7
size: few
V: TRBV9

CDR3: CASSQDTATDTGELFF
DNA: TGCGCCAGCAGCCAAGATACGGCCACGGACACCGGGGAGCTGTTTTTT
D: .
J: TRBJ2-2
size: .
V: TRBV4-3

CDR3: CASSVRTSDARETQYF
DNA: TGTGCCAGCAGCGTACGGACTAGCGATGCCAGGGAGACCCAGTACTTC
D: TRBD2
J: TRBJ2-5
size: few
V: TRBV9

CDR3: CASSAQGSVNEQFF
DNA: TGTGCCAGCAGTGCACAGGGGTCCGTAAATGAGCAGTTCTTC
D: TRBD1
J: TRBJ2-1
size: few
V: TRBV27

CDR3: CASSADRVYEQFF
DNA: TGTGCCAGCAGTGCAGACAGGGTTTATGAGCAGTTCTTC
D: TRBD1
J: TRBJ2-1
size: .
V: TRBV6-1

CDR3: CASSYGGARGNTIYF
DNA: TGTGCCAGCAGTTACGGTGGGGCGCGGGGAAACACCATATATTTT
D: .
J: TRBJ1-3
size: few
V: TRBV6-5

CDR3: CASSLPTSGANVLTF
DNA: TGTGCCAGCAGCTTACCTACGTCTGGGGCCAACGTCCTGACTTTC
D: .
J: TRBJ2-6
size: many
V: TRBV7-3

CDR3: CSVAKQVNYGYTF
DNA: TGCAGCGTCGCAAAACAGGTTAACTATGGCTACACCTTC
D: .
J: TRBJ1-2
size: .
V: TRBV29-1

CDR3: CASSITGAGRGNQPQHF
DNA: TGTGCCAGCAGCATCACAGGAGCCGGCCGAGGCAATCAGCCCCAGCATTTT
D: .
J: TRBJ1-5
size: .
V: TRBV7-2

CDR3: CASSSGHLSGNTIYF
DNA: TGTGCCAGCAGCTCGGGACACCTCTCTGGAAACACCATATATTTT
D: .
J: TRBJ1-3
size: few
V: TRBV7-9